What follows are 2 T cell receptor beta chains derived from one specimen sequenced in a study of T cells after yellow fever vaccination. Each CDR3 protein gets one entry after TCRdb re-called the 5' RACE reads with MiXCR. The table shows 450,000 to 600,000 distinct CDR3 sequences, with less than 20% occurring only once. The input for sequencing was PBMCs, taken 5 days after the first yellow fever vaccination. The receptors derive from a man between 18 and 35 years old who received the YFV17D yellow fever vaccine.

The sample holds a few counts of this clonotype. The chain links TRBV5-1 to TRBJ1-1, with D possibly TRBD1 on 5 matching bases. Trimming removed 4 bases from V and 7 bases from J, with 23 bases in between. CDR3 length: 16 amino acids. Germline V CDR1 and CDR2: SGHRS, YFSETQ. For the CDR3, the DNA is TGCGCCAGCAGCGCCTCACCGGGACGACCCTTTAGTGAAGCTTTCTTT. Protein sequence: CASSASPGRPFSEAFF.

This chain uses TRBV5-1 with TRBJ2-5, with 12 positions matching TRBD2. Germline CDR1 is SGHRS and CDR2 is YFSETQ. CDR3 length: 17 amino acids. V dropped 4 bases and J dropped 0; count of bases not matched to a gene: 7. This CDR3 reads CASSGGLAGRNQETQYF. The DNA for the CDR3 is TGCGCCAGCAGCGGCGGACTAGCGGGGAGGAACCAAGAGACCCAGTACTTC.